This TCR beta chain was identified during a study of tissue T cells after allogeneic stem cell transplantation. Broader study findings: Only a limited share of tissue TCRs appeared in blood or spleen. Some tissue clones might be persisting host cells; their alloreactivity or antigen specificity was not determined.

Using immunoSEQ multiplex PCR, the repertoire was profiled, and TCRdb retains in-frame clones only, with some absent. Of some 12,000 clones in the sample, approximately 63% were seen once. With regard to this clone: Antigen unknown.

This sequence originates from a woman between 18 and 49 years old with breast cancer. Specimen: tissue from the right colon, collected at autopsy.

The CDR3 region has the DNA TGCAGCGGACAGGGACAAGAGACCCAGTACTTC. As protein: CSGQGQETQYF. V and J are TRBV20-1 and TRBJ2-5, with TRBD1 matching over 8 bases. Germline values: CDR1 DFQATT, CDR2 SNEGSKA (reference sequence). The CDR3 has 11 residues.